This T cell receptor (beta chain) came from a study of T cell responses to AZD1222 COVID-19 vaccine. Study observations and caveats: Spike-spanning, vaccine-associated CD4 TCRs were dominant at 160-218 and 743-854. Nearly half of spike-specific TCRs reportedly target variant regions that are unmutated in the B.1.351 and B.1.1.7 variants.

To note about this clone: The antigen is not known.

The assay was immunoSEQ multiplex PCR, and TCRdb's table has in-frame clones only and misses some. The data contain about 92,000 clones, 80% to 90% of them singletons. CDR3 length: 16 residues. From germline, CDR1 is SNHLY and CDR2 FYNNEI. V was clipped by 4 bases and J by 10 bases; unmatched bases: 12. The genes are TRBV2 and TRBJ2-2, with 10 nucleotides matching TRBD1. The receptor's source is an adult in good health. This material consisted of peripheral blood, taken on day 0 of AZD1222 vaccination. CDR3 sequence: CASSGDRGEDPVELFF. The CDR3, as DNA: TGTGCCAGCAGTGGGGACAGGGGTGAAGACCCCGTGGAGCTGTTTTTT.